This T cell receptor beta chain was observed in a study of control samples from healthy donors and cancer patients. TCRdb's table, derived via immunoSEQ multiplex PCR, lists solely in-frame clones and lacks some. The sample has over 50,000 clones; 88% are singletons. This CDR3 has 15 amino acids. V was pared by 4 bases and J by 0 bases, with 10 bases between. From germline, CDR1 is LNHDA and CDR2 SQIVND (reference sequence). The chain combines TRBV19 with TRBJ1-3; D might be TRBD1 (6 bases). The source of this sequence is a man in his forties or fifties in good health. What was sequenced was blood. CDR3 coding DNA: TGTGCCAGTAGTACTGGACAGTCCTCTGGAAACACCATATATTTT. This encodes CASSTGQSSGNTIYF. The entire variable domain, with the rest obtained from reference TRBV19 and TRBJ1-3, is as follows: DGGITQSPKYLFRKEGQNVTLSCEQNLNHDAMYWYRQDPGQGLRLIYYSQIVNDFQKGDIAEGYSVSREKKESFPLTVTSAQKNPTAFYLCASSTGQSSGNTIYFGEGSWLTVV.